These 18 T cell receptor beta chains were sequenced from one sample in a study of cytomegalovirus exposure and HLA in healthy donors. Amplification used 60 Vbeta primers and 13 Jbeta primers. The table came from immunoSEQ multiplex PCR; TCRdb's copy has only in-frame clones and leaves some out. This table holds some 150,000 clones, 80% found once. Sequencing was performed on PBMCs. The receptor set was obtained from a man aged 25-45 years in good health and CMV-seronegative.

The chain uses TRBV30 and TRBJ1-2; maybe TRBD1 (6 bases). Trimming stripped 4 bases from V and 5 bases from J, with 14 bases between. The CDR3 totals 13 residues. Germline-derived CDR1 and CDR2 are GTSNPN and SVGIG (reference sequence). The CDR3 protein is CAWKLQGSYGYTF. The CDR3 nucleotides are TGTGCCTGGAAATTACAGGGATCATATGGCTACACCTTC. Looking up the rest from reference TRBV30 and TRBJ1-2 gives the full variable domain: SQTIHQWPATLVQPVGSPLSLECTVEGTSNPNLYWYRQAAGRGLQLLFYSVGIGQISSEVPQNLSASRPQDRQFILSSKKLLLSDSGFYLCAWKLQGSYGYTFGSGTRLTVV.

The chain couples TRBV7-8 to TRBJ2-7; D is perhaps TRBD2 (6 bases). CDR1 and CDR2 from the germline V gene are SGHVS and FQNEAQ. The CDR3 runs to 15 residues. V dropped 4 bases and J dropped 0 bases, with 13 bases sitting between them. As DNA, the CDR3 is TGTGCCAGCAGCTCGAACTTGGGGGGCTCCTACGAGCAGTACTTC. Its translation is CASSSNLGGSYEQYF. The full variable domain, completed using reference TRBV7-8 and TRBJ2-7, is GAGVSQSPRYKVAKRGQDVALRCDPISGHVSLFWYQQALGQGPEFLTYFQNEAQLDKSGLPSDRFFAERPEGSVSTLKIQRTQQEDSAVYLCASSSNLGGSYEQYFGPGTRLTVT.

This clone was detected only once. V is TRBV18 and J is TRBJ1-6; TRBD1 agrees at 8 bases. Germline V lookup: CDR1 KGHSH, CDR2 LQKENI. V trimming: 2 bases; J trimming: 6 bases; junction bases outside the gene matches: 6. This CDR3 comprises 16 residues. CDR3 amino acids: CASSPSQDRANSPLHF. The CDR3 DNA reads TGTGCCAGCTCACCATCCCAGGACAGGGCTAATTCACCCCTCCACTTT.

The V call is TRBV5-1, the J call TRBJ1-1; D perhaps matches TRBD1 (6 bases). The CDR3 covers 16 residues. The V gene's germline CDR1 is SGHRS and CDR2 YFSETQ. The ends were cut back, 4 bases at V and 0 bases at J, with 16 bases in the middle. The CDR3 spells CASSRPEGVMNTEAFF. The CDR3 DNA reads as TGCGCCAGCAGCAGACCCGAGGGGGTCATGAACACTGAAGCTTTCTTT. Filled out from reference TRBV5-1 and TRBJ1-1, the complete variable domain reads KAGVTQTPRYLIKTRGQQVTLSCSPISGHRSVSWYQQTPGQGLQFLFEYFSETQRNKGNFPGRFSGRQFSNSRSEMNVSTLELGDSALYLCASSRPEGVMNTEAFFGQGTRLTVV.

CDR3 region: CASSASRGGETQYF. CDR3 bases: TGTGCCAGCAGCGCATCCAGGGGTGGGGAGACCCAGTACTTC. V usage is TRBV7-2 and J usage is TRBJ2-5; the D gene is possibly TRBD1 (6 bases). This CDR3 is built from 14 residues. V lost 5 bases and J lost 5, with 15 bases in between. Germline CDR1 is SGHTA and CDR2 is FQGNSA. Filled out from reference TRBV7-2 and TRBJ2-5, the complete variable domain reads GAGVSQSPSNKVTEKGKDVELRCDPISGHTALYWYRQSLGQGLEFLIYFQGNSAPDKSGLPSDRFSAERTGGSVSTLTIQRTQQEDSAVYLCASSASRGGETQYFGPGTRLLVL.

The chain combines TRBV14 with TRBJ2-2; TRBD2 matches at 7 bases. V shed 11 bases, J shed 1 base, and the junction held 7 bases outside the gene matches. The CDR3 loop spans 14 amino acids. Germline CDR1 SGHDN, CDR2 FVKESK. The CDR3 protein is CASAGRLNTGELFF. CDR3 coding DNA: TGTGCCTCAGCGGGGAGGCTGAACACCGGGGAGCTGTTTTTT.

The chain combines TRBV13 with TRBJ1-1; the match to TRBD1 covers 8 bases. The CDR3 sequence is 16 residues long. The trim removed 0 bases at V and 10 bases at J, leaving 13 bases unmatched. CDR1 and CDR2 from the germline V gene are PRHDT and FYEKMQ (reference sequence). CDR3 nucleotides: TGTGCCAGCAGCTTAGGTGTTGCCAGGGGGCGAGTTGGAGCTTTCTTT. Its protein is CASSLGVARGRVGAFF.

V is TRBV29-1 and J is TRBJ1-3; TRBD1 agrees at 7 bases. This CDR3 is 16 amino acids long. The trim removed 4 bases at V and 0 bases at J, leaving 9 bases unmatched. The germline V gene has CDR1 SQVTM and CDR2 ANQGSEA. Here the CDR3 DNA reads TGCAGCGTTGCTCAAACCGGGACAGACTCTGGAAACACCATATATTTT. Translated, it gives CSVAQTGTDSGNTIYF.

V and J are TRBV9 and TRBJ2-7; 9 nucleotides match TRBD2. This CDR3 spans 14 amino acids. Germline V gene lookup returns CDR1 SGDLS and CDR2 YYNGEE. The ends lost 4 bases at V and 6 bases at J; junction bases unmatched: 8. The CDR3 DNA reads TGTGCCAGCAGCCCCTGGGGAGCGGGGGGCGAGCAGTACTTC. As protein: CASSPWGAGGEQYF.

V usage is TRBV28 and J usage is TRBJ2-5; 7 nucleotides agree with TRBD1. CDR1 is MDHEN, CDR2 SYDVKM, per germline. The CDR3 has 15 residues. Unmatched junction bases numbered 8, after V lost 5 bases and J lost 2 bases. The CDR3 bases are TGTGCCAGCAGTCCCGGGACAGATCTTCAAGAGACCCAGTACTTC. Translation: CASSPGTDLQETQYF.

V is TRBV4-3 and J is TRBJ2-3, with D perhaps matching TRBD1 (5 bases). This CDR3 has 14 residues. V was cut by 1 base and J by 4 bases, with 9 bases left in between. Germline CDR1 is LGHNA and CDR2 is YSLEER. The CDR3, as DNA: TGCGCCAGCAGCCAAGGTTCAGGGCCAGATACGCAGTATTTT. This sequence encodes CASSQGSGPDTQYF.

CDR3 nucleotide sequence: TGTGCCAGCAGTCCTCGGGACAGGGGAGCGGGGTACGAGCAGTACTTC. Protein sequence: CASSPRDRGAGYEQYF. The chain has TRBV6-6 and TRBJ2-7; 10 bases line up with TRBD1. The germline V gene has CDR1 MNHNY and CDR2 SVGAGI (reference sequence). Trimming removed 5 bases from V and 4 bases from J; junction bases left unmatched: 11. CDR3 length: 16 residues.

The chain is built from TRBV7-3 and TRBJ2-7; TRBD2 aligns across 10 bases. Losses at the gene ends were 0 bases for V and 6 bases for J; bases not matched to a gene: 5. Germline-derived CDR1 and CDR2 are SGHTA and FQGTGA. The CDR3 consists of 15 residues. CDR3 in DNA: TGTGCCAGCAGCTTAACCCCTAGCGGGAGCTCCGAGCAGTACTTC. Translated, it gives CASSLTPSGSSEQYF. Full variable domain (rest looked up from reference TRBV7-3 and TRBJ2-7): GAGVSQTPSNKVTEKGKYVELRCDPISGHTALYWYRQSLGQGPEFLIYFQGTGAADDSGLPNDRFFAVRPEGSVSTLKIQRTERGDSAVYLCASSLTPSGSSEQYFGPGTRLTVT.

The gene calls are TRBV9 and TRBJ2-7; 8 bases align to TRBD2. With 0 bases clipped from V and 7 bases from J, the junction kept 12 bases outside the gene matches. The germline V gene has CDR1 SGDLS and CDR2 YYNGEE. This CDR3 has 16 amino acids. The CDR3 loop is CASSVEAGGGPWEQYF. DNA for the CDR3: TGTGCCAGCAGCGTAGAGGCGGGAGGAGGGCCTTGGGAGCAGTACTTC.

The rearrangement uses TRBV5-4 and TRBJ2-5; the match to TRBD2 covers 9 bases. Germline V CDR1 and CDR2: SGHNT, YYREEE (reference sequence). With V trimmed by 0 bases and J by 0 bases, 6 bases remained unmatched. CDR3 length: 17 amino acids. Here the CDR3 reads CASSLGLAGTYQETQYF. For the CDR3, the DNA is TGTGCCAGCAGCTTGGGGCTAGCGGGAACATACCAAGAGACCCAGTACTTC.

This clone was detected only a few times. For the CDR3, the DNA is TGTGCCAGCAGCCCACAGCCGGGGAGCTTCTCTGGGGCCAACGTCCTGACTTTC. This translates into CASSPQPGSFSGANVLTF. J is TRBJ2-6 and V is TRBV11-2; a possible D gene is TRBD2 (5 bases). V dropped 5 bases and J dropped 0 bases, with 17 bases sitting between them. Germline CDR1 SGHAT, CDR2 FQNNGV. The CDR3 extends over 18 amino acids.

This clone was observed once. This chain joins TRBV9 and TRBJ2-3; 7 nucleotides agree with TRBD2. The germline gives CDR1 SGDLS, CDR2 YYNGEE. Trimming removed 4 bases from V and 3 bases from J; junction bases left unmatched: 8. This CDR3 has 15 residues. The CDR3 nucleotides are TGTGCCAGCAGCCCCGGGACTAAAAGAACAGATACGCAGTATTTT. Translated, it gives CASSPGTKRTDTQYF.

The chain carries TRBV15 and TRBJ1-5; 10 bases are shared with TRBD1. J lost 1 base, V lost 5 bases, and 14 bases had no gene match. Germline V gene lookup returns CDR1 LNHNV and CDR2 YYDKDF (reference sequence). This CDR3 spans 19 amino acids. CDR3 region: CATSLLGTGERMSNQPQHF. In DNA form, the CDR3 reads TGTGCCACCAGCCTACTGGGGACAGGGGAGAGGATGAGCAATCAGCCCCAGCATTTT. Full variable domain (missing parts from reference TRBV15 and TRBJ1-5): DAMVIQNPRYQVTQFGKPVTLSCSQTLNHNVMYWYQQKSSQAPKLLFHYYDKDFNNEADTPDNFQSRRPNTSFCFLDIRSPGLGDTAMYLCATSLLGTGERMSNQPQHFGDGTRLSIL.